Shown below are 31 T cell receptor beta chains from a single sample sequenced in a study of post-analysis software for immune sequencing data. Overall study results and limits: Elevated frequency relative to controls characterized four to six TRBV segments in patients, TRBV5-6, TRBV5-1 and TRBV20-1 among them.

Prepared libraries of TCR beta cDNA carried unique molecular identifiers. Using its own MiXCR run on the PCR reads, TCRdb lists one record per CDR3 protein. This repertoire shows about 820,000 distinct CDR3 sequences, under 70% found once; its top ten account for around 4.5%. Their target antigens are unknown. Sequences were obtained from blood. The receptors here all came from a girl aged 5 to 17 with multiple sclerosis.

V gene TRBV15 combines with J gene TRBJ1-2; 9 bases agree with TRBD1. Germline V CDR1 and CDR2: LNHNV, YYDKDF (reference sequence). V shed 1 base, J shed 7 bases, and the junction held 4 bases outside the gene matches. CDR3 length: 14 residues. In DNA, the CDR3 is TGTGCCACCAGCAGAGCACAGGGGGCAGGTGGCTACACCTTC. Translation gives CATSRAQGAGGYTF.

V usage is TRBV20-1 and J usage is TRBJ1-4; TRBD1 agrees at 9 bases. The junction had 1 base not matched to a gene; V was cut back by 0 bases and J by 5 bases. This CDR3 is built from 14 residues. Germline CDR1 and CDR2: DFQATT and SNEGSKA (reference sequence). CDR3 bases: TGCAGTGCTAGAGAGACAGGGGGGAATGAAAAACTGTTTTTT. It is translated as CSARETGGNEKLFF.

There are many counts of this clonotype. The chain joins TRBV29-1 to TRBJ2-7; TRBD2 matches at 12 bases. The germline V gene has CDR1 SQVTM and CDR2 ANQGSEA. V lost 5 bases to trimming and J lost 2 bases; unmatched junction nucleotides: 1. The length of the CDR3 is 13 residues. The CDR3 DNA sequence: TGCAGCGTTCGACTAGCGGGAGCCTACGAGCAGTACTTC. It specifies CSVRLAGAYEQYF.

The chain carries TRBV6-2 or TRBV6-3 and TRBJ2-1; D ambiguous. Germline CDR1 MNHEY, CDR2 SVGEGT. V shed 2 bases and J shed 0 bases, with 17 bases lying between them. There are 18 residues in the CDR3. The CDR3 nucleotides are TGTGCCAGCAGTTACCTCCCAGTGGCGGACCTCTCCTACAATGAGCAGTTCTTC. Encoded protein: CASSYLPVADLSYNEQFF.

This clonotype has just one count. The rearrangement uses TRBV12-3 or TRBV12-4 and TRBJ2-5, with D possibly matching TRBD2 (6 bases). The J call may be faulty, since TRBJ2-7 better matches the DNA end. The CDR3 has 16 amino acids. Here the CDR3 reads CASSLPGPRRVYEQYF. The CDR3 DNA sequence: TGTGCCAGCAGTTTACCAGGACCAAGGAGGGTCTACGAGCAGTACTTC.

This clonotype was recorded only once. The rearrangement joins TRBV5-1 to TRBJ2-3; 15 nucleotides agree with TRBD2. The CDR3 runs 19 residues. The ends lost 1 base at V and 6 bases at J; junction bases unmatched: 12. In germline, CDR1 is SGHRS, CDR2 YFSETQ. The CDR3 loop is CASSLYGLAGGPNPDTQYF. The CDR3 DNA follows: TGCGCCAGCAGCTTGTACGGACTAGCGGGAGGGCCGAACCCCGATACGCAGTATTTT.

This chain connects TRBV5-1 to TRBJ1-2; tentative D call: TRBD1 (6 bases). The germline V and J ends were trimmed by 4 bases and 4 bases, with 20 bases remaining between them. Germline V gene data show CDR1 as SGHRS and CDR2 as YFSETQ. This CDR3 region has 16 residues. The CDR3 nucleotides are TGCGCCAGCAGCCCTGACAGGACGGCAATGGGCTATGGCTACACCTTC. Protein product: CASSPDRTAMGYGYTF. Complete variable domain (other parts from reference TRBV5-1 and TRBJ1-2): KAGVTQTPRYLIKTRGQQVTLSCSPISGHRSVSWYQQTPGQGLQFLFEYFSETQRNKGNFPGRFSGRQFSNSRSEMNVSTLELGDSALYLCASSPDRTAMGYGYTFGSGTRLTVV.

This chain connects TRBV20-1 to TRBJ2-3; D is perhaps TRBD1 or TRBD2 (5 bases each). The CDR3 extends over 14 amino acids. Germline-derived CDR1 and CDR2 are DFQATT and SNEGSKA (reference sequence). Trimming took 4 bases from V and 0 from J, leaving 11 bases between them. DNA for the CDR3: TGCAGTGCTAATCGGGACCAAAGCACAGATACGCAGTATTTT. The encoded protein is CSANRDQSTDTQYF.

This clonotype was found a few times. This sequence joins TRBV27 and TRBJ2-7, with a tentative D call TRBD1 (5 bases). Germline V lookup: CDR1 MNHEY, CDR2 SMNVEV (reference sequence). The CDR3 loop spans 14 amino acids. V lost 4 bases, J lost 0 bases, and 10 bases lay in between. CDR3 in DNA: TGTGCCAGCAGTTCCTCCGACAGCTCCTACGAGCAGTACTTC. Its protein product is CASSSSDSSYEQYF.

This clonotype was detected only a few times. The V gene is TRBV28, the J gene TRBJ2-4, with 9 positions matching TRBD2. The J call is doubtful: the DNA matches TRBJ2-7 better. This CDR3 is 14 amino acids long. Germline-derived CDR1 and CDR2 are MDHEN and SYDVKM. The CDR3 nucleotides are TGTGCCAGCAGTTTGATAGCGGGAGTCCACGAGCAGTACTTC. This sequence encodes CASSLIAGVHEQYF.

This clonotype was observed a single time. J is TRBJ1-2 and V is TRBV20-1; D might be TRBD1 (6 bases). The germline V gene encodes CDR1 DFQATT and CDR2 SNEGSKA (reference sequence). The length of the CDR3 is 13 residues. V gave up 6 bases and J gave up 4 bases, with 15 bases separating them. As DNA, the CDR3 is TGCAGTGCGAGGGCAGGGGCGGTCTATGGCTACACCTTC. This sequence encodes CSARAGAVYGYTF.

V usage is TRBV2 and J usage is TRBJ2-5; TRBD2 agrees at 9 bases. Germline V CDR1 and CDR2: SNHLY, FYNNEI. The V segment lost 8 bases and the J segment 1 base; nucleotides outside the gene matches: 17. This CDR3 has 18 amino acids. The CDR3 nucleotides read TGTGCCAGCTTGGGGTTGCCTAGCGGGACTAACCTCCAAGAGACCCAGTACTTC. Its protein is CASLGLPSGTNLQETQYF.

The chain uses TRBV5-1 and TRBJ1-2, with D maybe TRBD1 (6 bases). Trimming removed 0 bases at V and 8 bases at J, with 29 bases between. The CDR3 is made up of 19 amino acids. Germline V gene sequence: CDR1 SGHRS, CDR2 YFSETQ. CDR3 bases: TGCGCCAGCAGCTTGGCCACAAACCCGTCAGGGGTTGAAATCTACGGCTACACCTTC. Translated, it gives CASSLATNPSGVEIYGYTF.

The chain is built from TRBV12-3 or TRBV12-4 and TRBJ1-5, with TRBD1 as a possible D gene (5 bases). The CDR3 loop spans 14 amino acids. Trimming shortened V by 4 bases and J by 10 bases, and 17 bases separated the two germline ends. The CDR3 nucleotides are TGTGCCAGCAGTTACCGGGACTTTATGGATCCCCAGCATTTT. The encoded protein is CASSYRDFMDPQHF.

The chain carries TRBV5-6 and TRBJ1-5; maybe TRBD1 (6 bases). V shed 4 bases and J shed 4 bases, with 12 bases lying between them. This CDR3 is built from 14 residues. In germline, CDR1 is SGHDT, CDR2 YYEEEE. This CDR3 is CASSLGTKNQPQHF. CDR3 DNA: TGTGCCAGCAGCCTGGGGACAAAAAATCAGCCCCAGCATTTT.

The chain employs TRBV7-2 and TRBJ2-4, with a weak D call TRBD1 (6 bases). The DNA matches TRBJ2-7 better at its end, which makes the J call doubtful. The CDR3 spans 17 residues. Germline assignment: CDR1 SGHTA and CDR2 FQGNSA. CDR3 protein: CASSLRSGTLIPSEQYF. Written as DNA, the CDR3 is TGTGCCAGCAGCTTAAGGTCAGGGACATTAATCCCGAGCGAGCAGTACTTC.

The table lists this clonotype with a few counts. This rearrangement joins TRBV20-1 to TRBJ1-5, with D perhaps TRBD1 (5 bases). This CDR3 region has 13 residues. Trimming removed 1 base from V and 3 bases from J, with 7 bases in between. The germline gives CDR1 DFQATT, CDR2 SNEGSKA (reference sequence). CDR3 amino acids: CSARAGVNQPQHF. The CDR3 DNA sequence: TGCAGTGCTAGAGCGGGGGTCAATCAGCCCCAGCATTTT.

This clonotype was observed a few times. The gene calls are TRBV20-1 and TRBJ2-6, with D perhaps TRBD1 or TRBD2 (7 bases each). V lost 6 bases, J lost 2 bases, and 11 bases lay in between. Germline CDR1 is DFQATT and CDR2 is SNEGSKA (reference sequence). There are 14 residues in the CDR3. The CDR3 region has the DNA TGCAGTGCGGGAGGGACAGCTGGGGCCAACGTCCTGACTTTC. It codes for CSAGGTAGANVLTF.

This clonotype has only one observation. For the CDR3, the DNA is TGTGCCAGCAGCGCAAGCGGCGGGGGCATGGAGACCCAGTACTTC. Amino acids: CASSASGGGMETQYF. The genes are TRBV9 and TRBJ2-5; possible D gene TRBD2, 7 bases. Trimming stripped 3 bases from V and 5 bases from J, with 17 bases between. This CDR3 has 15 residues. CDR1 is SGDLS, CDR2 YYNGEE, per germline.

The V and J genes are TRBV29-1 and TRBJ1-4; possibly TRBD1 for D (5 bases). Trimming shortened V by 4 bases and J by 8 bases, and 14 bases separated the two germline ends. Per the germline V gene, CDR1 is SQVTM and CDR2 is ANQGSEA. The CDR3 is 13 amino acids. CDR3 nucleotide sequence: TGCAGCGTTGTGGGCAGGGCGGAAGAAAAACTGTTTTTT. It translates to CSVVGRAEEKLFF.

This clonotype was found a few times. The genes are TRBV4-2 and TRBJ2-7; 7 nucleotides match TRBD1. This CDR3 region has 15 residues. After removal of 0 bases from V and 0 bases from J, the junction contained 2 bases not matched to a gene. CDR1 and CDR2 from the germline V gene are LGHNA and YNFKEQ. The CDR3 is CASSQERDSSYEQYF. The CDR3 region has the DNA TGTGCCAGCAGCCAAGAAAGGGACAGCTCCTACGAGCAGTACTTC.

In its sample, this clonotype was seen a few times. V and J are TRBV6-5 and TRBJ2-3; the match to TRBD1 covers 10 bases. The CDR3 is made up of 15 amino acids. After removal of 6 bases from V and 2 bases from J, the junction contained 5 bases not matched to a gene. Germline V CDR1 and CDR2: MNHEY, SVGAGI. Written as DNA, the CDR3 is TGTGCCAGCAGCAGGGACAGGGGTTTCACAGATACGCAGTATTTT. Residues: CASSRDRGFTDTQYF.

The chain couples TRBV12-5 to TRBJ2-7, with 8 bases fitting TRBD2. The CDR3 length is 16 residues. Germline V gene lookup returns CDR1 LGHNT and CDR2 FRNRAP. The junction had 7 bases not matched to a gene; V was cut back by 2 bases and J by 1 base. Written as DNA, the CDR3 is TGTGCTAGTGGTTTGCCGACTAGCGAGCTTTCCTACGAGCAGTACTTC. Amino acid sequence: CASGLPTSELSYEQYF.

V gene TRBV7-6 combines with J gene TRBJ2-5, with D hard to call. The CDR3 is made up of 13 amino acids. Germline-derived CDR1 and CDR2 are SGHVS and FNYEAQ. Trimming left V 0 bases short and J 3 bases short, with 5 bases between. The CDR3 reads CASSLAAEETQYF. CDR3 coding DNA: TGTGCCAGCAGCTTAGCGGCGGAAGAGACCCAGTACTTC.

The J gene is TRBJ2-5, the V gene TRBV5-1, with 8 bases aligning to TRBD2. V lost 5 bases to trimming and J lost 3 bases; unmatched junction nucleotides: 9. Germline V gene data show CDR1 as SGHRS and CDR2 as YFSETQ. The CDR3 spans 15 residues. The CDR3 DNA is TGCGCCAGCAGGAGTGGACCGGGACTAGAAGAGACCCAGTACTTC. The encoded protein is CASRSGPGLEETQYF.

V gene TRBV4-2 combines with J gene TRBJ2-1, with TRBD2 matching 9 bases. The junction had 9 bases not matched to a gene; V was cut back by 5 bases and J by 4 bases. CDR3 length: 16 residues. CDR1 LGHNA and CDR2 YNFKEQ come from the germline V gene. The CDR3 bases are TGTGCCAGCAGCACCGCGGGGGGGGCAAGTTACAATGAGCAGTTCTTC. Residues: CASSTAGGASYNEQFF.

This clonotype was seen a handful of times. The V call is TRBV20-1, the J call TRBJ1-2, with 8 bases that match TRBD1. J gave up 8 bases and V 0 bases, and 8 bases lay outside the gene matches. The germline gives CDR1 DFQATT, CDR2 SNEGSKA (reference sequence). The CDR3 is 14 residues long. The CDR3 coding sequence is TGCAGTGCTAGAGAGAAAACAGGGGGTGGAGGCTACACCTTC. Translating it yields CSAREKTGGGGYTF.

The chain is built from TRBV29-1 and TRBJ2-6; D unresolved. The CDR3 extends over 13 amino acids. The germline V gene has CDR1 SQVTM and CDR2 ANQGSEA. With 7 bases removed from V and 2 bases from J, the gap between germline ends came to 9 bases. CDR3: CSAGRTGANVLTF. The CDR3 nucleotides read TGCAGCGCTGGAAGAACTGGGGCCAACGTCCTGACTTTC.

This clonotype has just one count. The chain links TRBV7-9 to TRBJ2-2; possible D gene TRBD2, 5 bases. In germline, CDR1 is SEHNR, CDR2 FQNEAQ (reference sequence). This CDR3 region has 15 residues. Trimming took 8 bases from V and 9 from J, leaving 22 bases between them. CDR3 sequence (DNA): TGTGCCAGCGCCCCGTGGGGTCTAGCTTTCCGGGAGCTGTTTTTT. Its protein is CASAPWGLAFRELFF.

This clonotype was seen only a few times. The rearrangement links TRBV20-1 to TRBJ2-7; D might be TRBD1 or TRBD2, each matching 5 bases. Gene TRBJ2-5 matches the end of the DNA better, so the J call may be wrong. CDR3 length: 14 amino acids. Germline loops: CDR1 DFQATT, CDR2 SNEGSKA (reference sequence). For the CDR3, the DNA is TGCAGTGCTAGAGCGGGGCGCTCAGAAGGGACCCAGTACTTC. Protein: CSARAGRSEGTQYF.

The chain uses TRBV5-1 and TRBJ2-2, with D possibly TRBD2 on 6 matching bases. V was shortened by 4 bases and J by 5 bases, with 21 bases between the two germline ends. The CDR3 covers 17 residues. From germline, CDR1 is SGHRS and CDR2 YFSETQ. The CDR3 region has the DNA TGCGCCAGCAGCCTACAGCCGCGACTAGAGCTGACCGGGGAGCTGTTTTTT. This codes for CASSLQPRLELTGELFF.